A few counts support the clone carrying this TCR beta chain. Antigen specificity is unknown. The sample originates from a study of blood T cell dynamics during melanoma immunotherapy. Study summary: Metastatic melanoma patients received first-line pembrolizumab or nivolumab plus ipilimumab. Findings and caveats of the study: Clones driving repertoire changes may be melanoma-specific or general immune activation. PBMC repertoires of eventual disease-control patients split at W3 into clonality or diversity gains.

Per germline, CDR1 SGHNT and CDR2 YYREEE (reference sequence). Trimming left V 0 bases short and J 10 bases short, with 11 bases between. CDR3 size: 13 residues. Sample time point: pre-treatment baseline. Prior systemic cancer therapy, immunosuppressant use and other active malignancies excluded patients. The assay was immunoSEQ multiplex PCR, and TCRdb's table has in-frame clones only and misses some. This table has more than 10,000 clones, approximately 84% appearing once. The material sequenced was blood, taken from a patient treated with checkpoint blockade. This chain joins TRBV5-4 and TRBJ1-5, with D possibly matching TRBD1 (6 bases). The clonotype originates from a human donor with melanoma. The CDR3 DNA reads TGTGCCAGCAGCTTGGATGAGGGGGGACCCCAGCATTTT. The encoded protein is CASSLDEGGPQHF. Based on the CDR3 plus reference TRBV5-4 and TRBJ1-5, the full variable domain is ETGVTQSPTHLIKTRGQQVTLRCSSQSGHNTVSWYQQALGQGPQFIFQYYREEENGRGNFPPRFSGLQFPNYSSELNVNALELDDSALYLCASSLDEGGPQHFGDGTRLSIL.